These 12 T cell receptor beta chains came from one sample sequenced in a study of blood T cell repertoires in COVID-19. Generated by immunoSEQ multiplex PCR, the TCRdb table keeps only in-frame clones and is missing some. The sample holds 140,000 to 150,000 clones, around four fifths seen once. The sample consisted of PBMCs or T cells enriched from blood (not recorded which). All receptors derive from a woman in her thirties or forties who had recovered from COVID-19.

CDR3 residues: CATRAGGYEQFF. In nucleotides, the CDR3 is TGTGCCACCCGAGCGGGGGGGTATGAGCAGTTCTTC. This chain links TRBV3-1 (or the pseudogene TRBV3-2) with TRBJ2-1, with TRBD2 identical over 10 bases. V trimming: 10 bases; J trimming: 8 bases; junction bases outside the gene matches: 5. The CDR3 is 12 residues long. Germline V gene lookup returns CDR1 LGHDT and CDR2 YNNKEL (reference sequence).

Here the CDR3 DNA reads TGTGCCAGCAGTGATCTCGGGGGGGGCAACACTGAAGCTTTCTTT. Its protein is CASSDLGGGNTEAFF. The rearrangement joins TRBV2 to TRBJ1-1, with D possibly TRBD1 on 6 matching bases. V was shortened by 3 bases and J by 2 bases, with 13 bases between the two germline ends. Per the germline V gene, CDR1 is SNHLY and CDR2 is FYNNEI. The CDR3 runs to 15 residues.

The chain links TRBV9 to TRBJ2-1; TRBD2 matches at 7 bases. CDR1 is SGDLS and CDR2 is YYNGEE in the germline V gene. With V trimmed by 3 bases and J by 7 bases, 4 bases remained unmatched. The CDR3 extends over 13 amino acids. The CDR3 here is CASSAEAGNEQFF. The DNA of the CDR3 is TGTGCCAGCAGCGCCGAAGCGGGGAATGAGCAGTTCTTC.

The chain combines TRBV30 with TRBJ1-1, with 7 bases aligning to TRBD1. Germline-derived CDR1 and CDR2 are GTSNPN and SVGIG (reference sequence). J gave up 5 bases and V 7 bases, and 7 bases lay outside the gene matches. The CDR3 loop spans 12 amino acids. In DNA, the CDR3 is TGTGCCTCGCGGACAGGCTGGACTGAAGCTTTCTTT. It translates to CASRTGWTEAFF.

The CDR3 nucleotides are TGTGCCAGCAGACCGGCCGGGACAGGGGGCAGCGGGGAGCTGTTTTTT. This codes for CASRPAGTGGSGELFF. This chain links TRBV13 with TRBJ2-2; 12 nucleotides align to TRBD1. This CDR3 comprises 16 residues. The trim removed 6 bases at V and 7 bases at J, leaving 9 bases unmatched. CDR1 and CDR2 (germline): PRHDT, FYEKMQ (reference sequence).

Comments on this clone: Other DNA sequences in the same sample also yield this CDR3. The J gene is TRBJ1-2, the V gene TRBV2; TRBD1 might be the D (5 bases). The CDR3 totals 12 residues. Trimming cost V 7 bases and J 2 bases, with 8 bases left between them. Germline CDR1 reads SNHLY; CDR2 reads FYNNEI. The CDR3 DNA follows: TGTGCCAGCACCAACAGGAACTATGGCTACACCTTC. This encodes CASTNRNYGYTF.

V gene TRBV7-9 combines with J gene TRBJ2-7; 9 bases are a match to TRBD1. The germline V gene has CDR1 SEHNR and CDR2 FQNEAQ (reference sequence). CDR3 size: 14 residues. The V segment lost 4 bases and the J segment 6 bases; nucleotides outside the gene matches: 7. The CDR3 here is CASSSRDRVREQYF. The DNA for the CDR3 is TGTGCCAGCAGCTCCCGGGACAGGGTCCGCGAGCAGTACTTC.

This sequence joins TRBV5-8 and TRBJ1-1; no firm D call. Trimming took 0 bases from V and 1 from J, leaving 10 bases between them. The length of the CDR3 is 15 residues. Germline assignment: CDR1 SGHTS and CDR2 YDEGEE. The CDR3 sequence: CASSLVGRRNTEAFF. The CDR3 bases are TGTGCCAGCAGCTTGGTAGGGAGAAGGAACACTGAAGCTTTCTTT.

The chain couples TRBV19 to TRBJ2-1; TRBD2 matches at 12 bases. This CDR3 has 15 amino acids. Germline assignment: CDR1 LNHDA and CDR2 SQIVND (reference sequence). V trimming: 8 bases; J trimming: 6 bases; junction bases outside the gene matches: 8. The CDR3 DNA follows: TGTGCCAGTTCCCTAGCGGGGGGGAGGGGCAATGAGCAGTTCTTC. Residues: CASSLAGGRGNEQFF.

This clone has only a few counts. The chain has TRBV6-4 and TRBJ1-1, with D perhaps TRBD1 (6 bases). Per the germline V gene, CDR1 is MRHNA and CDR2 is SNTAGT. The CDR3 contains 14 residues. V lost 5 bases to trimming and J lost 0 bases, with 10 bases between them. The CDR3 spells CASSNTGLNTEAFF. The CDR3 coding sequence is TGTGCCAGCAGTAACACAGGGTTGAACACTGAAGCTTTCTTT.

The J gene is TRBJ2-1, the V gene TRBV5-1, with 13 bases that match TRBD2. After removal of 4 bases from V and 4 bases from J, the junction contained 2 bases not matched to a gene. From germline, CDR1 is SGHRS and CDR2 YFSETQ. The CDR3 runs to 15 residues. The chain's CDR3 is CASSQTSGGYNEQFF. The CDR3 bases are TGCGCCAGCAGCCAGACTAGCGGGGGGTACAATGAGCAGTTCTTC.

The chain is built from TRBV10-3 and TRBJ2-1, with 9 bases fitting TRBD2. The germline CDR1 and CDR2 sequences are ENHRY and SYGVKD. V was clipped by 3 bases and J by 9 bases; unmatched bases: 12. This CDR3 is built from 16 residues. The CDR3 DNA sequence: TGTGCCATCAGTGACCCTGTGGCGGGGGGGCCAGGTGAGCAGTTCTTC. Its translation: CAISDPVAGGPGEQFF.